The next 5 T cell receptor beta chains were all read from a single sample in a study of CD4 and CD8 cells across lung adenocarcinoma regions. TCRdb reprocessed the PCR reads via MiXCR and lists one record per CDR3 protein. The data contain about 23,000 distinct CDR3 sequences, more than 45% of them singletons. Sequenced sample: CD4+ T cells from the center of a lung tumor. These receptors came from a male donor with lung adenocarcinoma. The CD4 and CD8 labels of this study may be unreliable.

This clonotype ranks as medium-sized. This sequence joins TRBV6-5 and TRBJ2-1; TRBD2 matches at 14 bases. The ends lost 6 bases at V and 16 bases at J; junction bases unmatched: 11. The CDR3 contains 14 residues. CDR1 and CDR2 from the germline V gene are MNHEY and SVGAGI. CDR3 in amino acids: CASRLGTSGRAYFF. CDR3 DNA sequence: TGTGCCAGCAGACTCGGGACTAGCGGGAGAGCCTATTTCTTC.

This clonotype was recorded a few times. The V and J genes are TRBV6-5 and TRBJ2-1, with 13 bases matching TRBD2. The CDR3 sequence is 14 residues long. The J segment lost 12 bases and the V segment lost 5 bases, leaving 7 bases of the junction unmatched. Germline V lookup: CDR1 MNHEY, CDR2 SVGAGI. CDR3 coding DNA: TGTGCCAGCAGTACTGGACTAGCGGGAGTGGGGCAGTTCTTC. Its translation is CASSTGLAGVGQFF.

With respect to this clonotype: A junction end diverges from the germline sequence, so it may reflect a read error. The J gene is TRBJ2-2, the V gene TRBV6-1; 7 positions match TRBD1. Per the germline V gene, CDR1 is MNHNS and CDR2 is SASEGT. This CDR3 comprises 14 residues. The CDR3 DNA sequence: TGTGCCAGCATCTTCAGGGTGACCACAGGGGAGCAGTTTTTT. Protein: CASIFRVTTGEQFF.

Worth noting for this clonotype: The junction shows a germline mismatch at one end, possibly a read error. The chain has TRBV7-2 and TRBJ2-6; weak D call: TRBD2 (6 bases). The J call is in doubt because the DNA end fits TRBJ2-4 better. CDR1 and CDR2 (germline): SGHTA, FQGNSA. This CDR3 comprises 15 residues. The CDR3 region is CGRVSGPGAKDIQYF. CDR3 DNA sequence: TGTGGCCGCGTCTCGGGGCCGGGAGCCAAAGACATTCAGTACTTC.

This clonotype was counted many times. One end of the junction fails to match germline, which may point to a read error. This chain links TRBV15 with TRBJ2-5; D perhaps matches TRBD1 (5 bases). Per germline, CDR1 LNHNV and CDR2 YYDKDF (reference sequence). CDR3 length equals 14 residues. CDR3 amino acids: CATSRDRRRVAQYF. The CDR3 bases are TGTGCCACCAGCCGAGACAGACGCCGTGTGGCCCAGTACTTC.